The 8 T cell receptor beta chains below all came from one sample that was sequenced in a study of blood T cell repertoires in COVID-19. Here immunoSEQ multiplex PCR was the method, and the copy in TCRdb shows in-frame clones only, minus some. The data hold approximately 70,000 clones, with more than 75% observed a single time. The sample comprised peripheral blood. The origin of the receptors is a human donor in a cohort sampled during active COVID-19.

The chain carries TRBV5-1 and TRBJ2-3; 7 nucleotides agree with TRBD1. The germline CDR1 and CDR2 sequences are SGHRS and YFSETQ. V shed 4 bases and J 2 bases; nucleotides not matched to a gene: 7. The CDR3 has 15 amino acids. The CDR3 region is CASSKAGTVTDTQYF. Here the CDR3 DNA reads TGCGCCAGCAGCAAAGCTGGGACAGTCACAGATACGCAGTATTTT.

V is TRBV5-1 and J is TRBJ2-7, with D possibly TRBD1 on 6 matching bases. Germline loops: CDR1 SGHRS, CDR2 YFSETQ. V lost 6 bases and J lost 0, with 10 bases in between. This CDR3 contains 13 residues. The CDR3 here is CASKLGGSYEQYF. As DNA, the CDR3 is TGCGCCAGCAAATTAGGGGGCTCCTACGAGCAGTACTTC.

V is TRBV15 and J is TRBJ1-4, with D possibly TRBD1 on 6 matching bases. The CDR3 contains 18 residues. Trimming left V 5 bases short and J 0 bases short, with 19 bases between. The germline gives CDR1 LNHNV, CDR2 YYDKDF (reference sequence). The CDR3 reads CATSCSLGHRSTNEKLFF. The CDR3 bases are TGTGCCACCAGCTGCAGTCTGGGACACAGATCAACTAATGAAAAACTGTTTTTT.

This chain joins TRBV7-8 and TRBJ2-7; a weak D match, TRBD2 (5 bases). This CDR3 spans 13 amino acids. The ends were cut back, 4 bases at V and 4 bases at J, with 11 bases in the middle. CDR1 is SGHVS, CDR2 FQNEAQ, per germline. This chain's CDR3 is CASSWDRGYEQYV. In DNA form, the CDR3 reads TGTGCCAGCAGCTGGGATCGGGGATACGAGCAGTACGTC.

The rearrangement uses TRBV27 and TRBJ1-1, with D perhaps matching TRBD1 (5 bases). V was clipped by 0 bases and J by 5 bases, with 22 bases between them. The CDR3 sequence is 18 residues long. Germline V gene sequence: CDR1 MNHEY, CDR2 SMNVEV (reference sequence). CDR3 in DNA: TGTGCCAGCAGTTTATCCTGGCCAGGTCTCCGCGGGGGTACTGAAGCTTTCTTT. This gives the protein CASSLSWPGLRGGTEAFF.

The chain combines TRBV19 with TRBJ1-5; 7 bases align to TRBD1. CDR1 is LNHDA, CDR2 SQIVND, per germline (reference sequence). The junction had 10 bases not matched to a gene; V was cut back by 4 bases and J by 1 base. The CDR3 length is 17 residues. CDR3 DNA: TGTGCCAGTAGTACAACCCTACGACAGGGAAGCAATCAGCCCCAGCATTTT. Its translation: CASSTTLRQGSNQPQHF.

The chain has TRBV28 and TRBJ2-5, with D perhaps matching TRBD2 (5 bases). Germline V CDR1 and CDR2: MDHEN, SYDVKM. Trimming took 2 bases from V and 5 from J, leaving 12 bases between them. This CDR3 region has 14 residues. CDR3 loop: CASSLNAGPETQYF. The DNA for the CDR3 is TGTGCCAGCAGTTTAAACGCGGGTCCGGAGACCCAGTACTTC.

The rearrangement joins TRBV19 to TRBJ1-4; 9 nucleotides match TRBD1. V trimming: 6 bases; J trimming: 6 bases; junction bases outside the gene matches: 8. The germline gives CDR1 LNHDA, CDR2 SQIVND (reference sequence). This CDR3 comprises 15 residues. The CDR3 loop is CASRPRGTGYEKLFF. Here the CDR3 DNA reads TGTGCCAGTAGACCACGGGGGACAGGGTATGAAAAACTGTTTTTT. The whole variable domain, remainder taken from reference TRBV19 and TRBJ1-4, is DGGITQSPKYLFRKEGQNVTLSCEQNLNHDAMYWYRQDPGQGLRLIYYSQIVNDFQKGDIAEGYSVSREKKESFPLTVTSAQKNPTAFYLCASRPRGTGYEKLFFGSGTQLSVL.